The clone carrying this T cell receptor (beta chain) was seen a handful of times. Participants, about 18 to 100 years old, spanned fewer than 30 US areas. Donors were grouped by their self-reported clinical history. The record originates from a study of blood T cell repertoires in COVID-19. Original processing notes: From reference gene primer amplification, estimates of nucleated cell counts were derived. The method was immunoSEQ multiplex PCR; TCRdb's version includes in-frame clones alone and lacks a portion of them. That table is the source of V, J and clone size, and D and trimming were worked out from the DNA. The sample includes 350,000 to 450,000 clones, about nine tenths of them seen just once. The CDR3 length is 14 residues. Germline CDR1 and CDR2: MDHEN and SYDVKM. V trimming: 1 base; J trimming: 7 bases; junction bases outside the gene matches: 7.

This receptor was taken from a woman aged 25 to 39 who had recovered from COVID-19. V usage is TRBV28 and J usage is TRBJ2-7, with TRBD1 matching over 7 bases. Input material: PBMCs or T cells enriched from blood (not recorded which). CDR3: CASSLSNRGTEQYF. In DNA form, the CDR3 reads TGTGCCAGCAGTTTATCGAACAGGGGAACAGAGCAGTACTTC.